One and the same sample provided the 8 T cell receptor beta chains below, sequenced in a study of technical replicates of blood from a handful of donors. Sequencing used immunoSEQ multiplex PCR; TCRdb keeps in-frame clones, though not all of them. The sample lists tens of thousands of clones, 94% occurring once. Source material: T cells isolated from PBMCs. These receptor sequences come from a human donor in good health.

The CDR3 bases are TGCGCCAGCAGCCGGGAGATGATGGTGGCTAATGAAAAACTGTTTTTT. The encoded protein is CASSREMMVANEKLFF. The V call is TRBV4-1, the J call TRBJ1-4; D ambiguous. There are 16 residues in the CDR3. V was clipped by 4 bases and J by 3 bases, with 15 bases between them. The germline V gene has CDR1 MGHRA and CDR2 YSYEKL.

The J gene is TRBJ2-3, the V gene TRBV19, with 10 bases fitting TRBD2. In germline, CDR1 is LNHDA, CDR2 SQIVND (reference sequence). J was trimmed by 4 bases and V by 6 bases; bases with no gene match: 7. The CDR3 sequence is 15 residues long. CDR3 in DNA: TGTGCCAGTAGGCTCACTAGCGGGACAGCAGATACGCAGTATTTT. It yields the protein CASRLTSGTADTQYF.

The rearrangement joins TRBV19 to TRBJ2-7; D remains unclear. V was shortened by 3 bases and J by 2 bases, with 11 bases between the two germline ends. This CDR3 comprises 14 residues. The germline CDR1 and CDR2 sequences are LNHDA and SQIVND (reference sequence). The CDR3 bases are TGTGCCAGTAGTATCAACACGCACGCCTACGAGCAGTACTTC. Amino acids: CASSINTHAYEQYF.

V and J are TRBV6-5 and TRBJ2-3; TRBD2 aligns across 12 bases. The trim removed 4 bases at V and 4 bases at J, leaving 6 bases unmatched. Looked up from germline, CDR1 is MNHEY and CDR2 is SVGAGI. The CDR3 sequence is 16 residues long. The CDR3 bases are TGTGCCAGCAGTTGGCTAGCGGGGGGGCTGTCAGATACGCAGTATTTT. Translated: CASSWLAGGLSDTQYF.

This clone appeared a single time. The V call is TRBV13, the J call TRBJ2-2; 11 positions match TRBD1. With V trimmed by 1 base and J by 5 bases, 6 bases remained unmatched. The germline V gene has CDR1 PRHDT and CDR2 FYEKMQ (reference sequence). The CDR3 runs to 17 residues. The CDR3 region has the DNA TGTGCCAGCAGCTTAGCCGGGACAGGGGGAGGGACCGGGGAGCTGTTTTTT. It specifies CASSLAGTGGGTGELFF. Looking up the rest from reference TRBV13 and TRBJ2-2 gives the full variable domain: AAGVIQSPRHLIKEKRETATLKCYPIPRHDTVYWYQQGPGQDPQFLISFYEKMQSDKGSIPDRFSAQQFSDYHSELNMSSLELGDSALYFCASSLAGTGGGTGELFFGEGSRLTVL.

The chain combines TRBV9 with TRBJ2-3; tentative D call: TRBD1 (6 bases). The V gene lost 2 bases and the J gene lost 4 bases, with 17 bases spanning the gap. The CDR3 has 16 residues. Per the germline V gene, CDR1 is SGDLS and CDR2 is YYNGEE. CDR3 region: CASSVLQGIGADTQYF. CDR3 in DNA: TGTGCCAGCAGCGTCCTACAGGGCATCGGTGCAGATACGCAGTATTTT.

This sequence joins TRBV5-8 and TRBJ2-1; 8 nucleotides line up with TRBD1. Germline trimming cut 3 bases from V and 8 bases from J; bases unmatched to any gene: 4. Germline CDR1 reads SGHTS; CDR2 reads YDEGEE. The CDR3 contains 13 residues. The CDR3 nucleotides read TGTGCCAGCAGCTGGACAGGGTTACATGAGCAGTTCTTC. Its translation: CASSWTGLHEQFF.

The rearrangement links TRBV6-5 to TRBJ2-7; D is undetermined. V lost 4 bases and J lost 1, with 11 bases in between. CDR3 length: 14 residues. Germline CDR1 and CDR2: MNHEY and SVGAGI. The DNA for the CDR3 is TGTGCCAGCAGTTCGAACGGTATTTCCTACGAGCAGTACTTC. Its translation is CASSSNGISYEQYF.